This T cell receptor (beta chain) was captured in a study of cytotoxic CD8 clonotypes in ibrutinib-treated CLL. Sequencing used immunoSEQ multiplex PCR; TCRdb keeps in-frame clones, though not all of them. Of about 250,000 clones listed, 70% are singletons. V lost 4 bases, J lost 1 base, and 14 bases lay in between. This CDR3 has 15 residues. CDR1 MNHNS and CDR2 SASEGT come from the germline V gene. This sequence originates from a human donor with chronic lymphocytic leukemia. V is TRBV6-1 and J is TRBJ2-7; no clear D gene. The source material was PBMCs, sampled after 24 months of ibrutinib treatment. CDR3 sequence reads: CASSALPSSSYEQYF. The CDR3 nucleotides are TGTGCCAGCAGTGCCCTACCTTCCAGTTCCTACGAGCAGTACTTC.